The entry that follows covers one TCR beta chain sequence. No cognate antigen has been identified for it. Per-base quality was not reported, and no clone a single base away is much larger than it. These data belong to a study of T cells in tumors after PD-1 blockade (dated by TCRdb to about 2019). Background for the entire study: Exclusion criteria were prior checkpoint blockade, use of systemic immunosuppressants, or recent radiotherapy or other anti-cancer therapy within 4 weeks. Pembrolizumab 200 mg every 3 weeks or cemiplimab 350 mg every 2 weeks was administered to patients. On average, peripheral blood samples yielded under 40,000 unique clonotypes and 90,000 to 140,000 TCR templates (range roughly 24,000-290,000). While on anti-PD-1 treatment, some of the patients also continued taking daily vismodegib 150 mg. Paired single-cell RNA and TCR sequencing was done in the study on site-matched tumors from patients with BCC or SCC, both before and after anti-PD-1 therapy. To compare clonotypes in blood and tumor, bulk TCR sequencing was done on roughly ten peripheral blood samples taken from several patients. RECIST version 1.1 was used to assess clinical response.

What the research found in general, with its limitations: Where the novel T cell clones came from was not identified, and possible sources could include lymphoid organs or rare unexpanded clones inside the tumor or in the tumor periphery. Roughly two fifths of the TCR clonotypes from tumors also showed up in blood, and some novel exhausted tumor clones were present in pre-treatment blood, which suggests peripheral recruitment.

Deep TCRbeta sequencing was performed with the immunoSEQ platform. In the paper's pipeline: Only productive rearrangements were exported from the immunoSEQ Analyzer for downstream analysis. Bulk TCRbeta clonotypes were assigned T cell phenotypes by matching to single-cell RNA+TCR-seq clones sharing the same TCRbeta sequence. Tumor enrichment of a clone was calculated by dividing the clone's tumor frequency by the clone's PBMC frequency, both taken from bulk TCR sequencing. GLIPH was used to sort TCRs into specificity groups, which are clusters of distinct TCRs that likely recognize common antigens through shared CDR3 motifs. TCRdb provides this immuneACCESS table in a form limited to in-frame rearrangements. Some clones are lacking; in checked studies, under half of them reflect an unresolved V gene, and why the rest are absent is not known. V, J and clone size were drawn from that table, and D and trimming were deduced from the DNA. For this sample there are roughly 60,000 clones; 80% appear just once. Clones ranked in the top ten supply over 10% of the sample.

The time point label of this sample denotes: before anti-PD-1 therapy. For bulk TCRbeta sequencing, genomic DNA was extracted from tumor biopsies or peripheral blood, and input amounts ranged from roughly 616 ng to 6,004 ng. Histologically proven advanced or metastatic basal or squamous cell carcinoma was present in all patients, all of whom were poor candidates for surgical resection. Of the approximately ten patients making up the basal cell carcinoma cohort, 7 to 9 underwent bulk tumor TCR sequencing. The germline V gene (reference sequence) specifies LGHDT as CDR1 and YNNKEL as CDR2. V is reduced by 0 bases and J by 14 bases, leaving a spacing of 13 bases between them. Its CDR3 holds 12 amino acids, cysteine through phenylalanine. The retained sequence is limited to the CDR3, 36 bases, with the frame set at the first base.

The V and J genes are TRBV3-1 (or the pseudogene TRBV3-2) and TRBJ1-1, with an unclear D gene assignment. Material: PBMCs, obtained before anti-PD-1 treatment. This clonotype originated in a human donor with basal cell carcinoma. CDR3 protein: CASSQEATAAFF. The bases read TGTGCCAGCAGCCAAGAAGCTACGGCTGCCTTCTTT.